The next 7 T cell receptor beta chains were all read from a single sample in a study of cytomegalovirus exposure and HLA in healthy donors. The PCR was carried out with 60 Vbeta primers and 13 Jbeta primers. The repertoire was sequenced with immunoSEQ multiplex PCR; TCRdb's copy has only in-frame clones and lacks some. The sample lists 130,000 or so clones; just under 80% were seen once. The source material was PBMCs. Receptors originate from a young man in good health and CMV-seronegative.

The chain combines TRBV15 with TRBJ1-5, with D maybe TRBD1 (6 bases). The CDR3 spans 15 residues. The ends were cut back, 1 base at V and 7 bases at J, with 14 bases in the middle. Germline CDR1 is LNHNV and CDR2 is YYDKDF (reference sequence). For the CDR3, the DNA is TGTGCCACCAGCAGAGGACGGGACACACGGCAGCCCCAGCATTTT. It translates to CATSRGRDTRQPQHF. The full variable domain, with the rest looked up from reference TRBV15 and TRBJ1-5, is DAMVIQNPRYQVTQFGKPVTLSCSQTLNHNVMYWYQQKSSQAPKLLFHYYDKDFNNEADTPDNFQSRRPNTSFCFLDIRSPGLGDTAMYLCATSRGRDTRQPQHFGDGTRLSIL.

This clone has just one count. The chain has TRBV7-8 and TRBJ2-7, with 10 nucleotides matching TRBD2. The junction had 11 bases not matched to a gene; V was cut back by 7 bases and J by 2 bases. The CDR3 runs to 16 residues. The germline V gene encodes CDR1 SGHVS and CDR2 FQNEAQ. Here the CDR3 reads CASTQLRAGGPYEQYF. The CDR3 nucleotides read TGTGCCAGCACCCAACTCCGAGCGGGAGGGCCCTACGAGCAGTACTTC.

The chain combines TRBV25-1 with TRBJ1-2, with D tentatively TRBD1 (5 bases). Germline V gene sequence: CDR1 MGHDK, CDR2 SYGVNS. The CDR3 sequence is 14 residues long. The germline V and J ends were trimmed by 1 base and 4 bases, with 10 bases remaining between them. The DNA for the CDR3 is TGTGCCAGCAGTGAATCGGGGGGACCCTATGGCTACACCTTC. Translated: CASSESGGPYGYTF.

The chain employs TRBV7-2 and TRBJ2-5, with 8 bases fitting TRBD1. CDR1 and CDR2 (germline): SGHTA, FQGNSA. Trimming took 2 bases from V and 4 from J; bases not matched to a gene: 3. This CDR3 is built from 14 residues. CDR3 sequence (DNA): TGTGCCAGCAGCTTATTCAGGGGGCGAGAGACCCAGTACTTC. Translation: CASSLFRGRETQYF.

J is TRBJ2-7 and V is TRBV9; D perhaps matches TRBD1 (5 bases). Germline CDR1 reads SGDLS; CDR2 reads YYNGEE. V shed 0 bases and J shed 3 bases, with 10 bases lying between them. CDR3 length: 14 amino acids. The DNA of the CDR3 is TGTGCCAGCAGCGTAGCTTGGGGCGTCTACGAGCAGTACTTC. As protein: CASSVAWGVYEQYF.

The V call is TRBV28, the J call TRBJ2-5; 12 bases are a match to TRBD1. Germline-derived CDR1 and CDR2 are MDHEN and SYDVKM. V lost 0 bases and J lost 4; bases outside the gene matches: 6. The CDR3 has 17 residues. The CDR3 region has the DNA TGTGCCAGCAGTTTATGGGGGGACAGGGGGCTAGGAGAGACCCAGTACTTC. Amino acid sequence: CASSLWGDRGLGETQYF.

V is TRBV7-9 and J is TRBJ2-1; tentative D call: TRBD1 (6 bases). This CDR3 spans 13 amino acids. Trimming removed 2 bases at V and 10 bases at J, with 12 bases between. Germline assignment: CDR1 SEHNR and CDR2 FQNEAQ (reference sequence). The chain's CDR3 is CASSLTQGNEQFF. The CDR3 DNA reads as TGTGCCAGCAGCTTAACTCAGGGGAACGAGCAGTTCTTC.